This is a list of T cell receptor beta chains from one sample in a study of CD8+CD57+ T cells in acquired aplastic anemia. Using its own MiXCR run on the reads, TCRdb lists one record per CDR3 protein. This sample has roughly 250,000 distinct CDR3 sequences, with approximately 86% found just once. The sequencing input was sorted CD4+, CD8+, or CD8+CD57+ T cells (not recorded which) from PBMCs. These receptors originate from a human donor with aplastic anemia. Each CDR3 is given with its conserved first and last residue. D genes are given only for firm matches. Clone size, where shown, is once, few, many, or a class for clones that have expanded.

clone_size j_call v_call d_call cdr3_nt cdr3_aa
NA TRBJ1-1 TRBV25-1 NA TGTGCCAGCAGTGAAATGGGGGCGAACGGTGAAGCTTTCTTT CASSEMGANGEAFF
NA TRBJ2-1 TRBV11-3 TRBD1 TGTGCCAGCAGCTTAGATCTGACAGGGCTCGATGAGCAGTTCTTC CASSLDLTGLDEQFF
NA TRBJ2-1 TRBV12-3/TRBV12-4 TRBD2 TGTGCCAGCAGTTTCGGGGGGGTCCGGGGGCCTGTCTTC CASSFGGVRGPVF
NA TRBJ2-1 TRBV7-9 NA TGTGCCAGCAGCAGAGTACCCGGGGGGCTGGAGCATGTATTC CASSRVPGGLEHVF
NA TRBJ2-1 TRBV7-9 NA TGTGCCAGCAGCTTGGGTGGGGTCTACAATAGGCGATCCTTC CASSLGGVYNRRSF
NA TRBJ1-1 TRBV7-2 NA TGTGCCAGCAGCTTAGAGCTGAACGCCGTTAAAGACTCTTTCTTT CASSLELNAVKDSFF
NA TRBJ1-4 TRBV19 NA TGTGCCAGTAGCGGACTCAATGAAAAACTGTTTTTT CASSGLNEKLFF
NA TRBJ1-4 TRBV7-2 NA TGTGCCAGCAGCTCGGCCGAGGGTGCAACTAATGAAAATCTGTTTTTT CASSSAEGATNENLFF
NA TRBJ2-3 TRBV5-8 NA TGTGCCAGCAGGTACGGTAGCGCAGATACGCAGTATTTT CASRYGSADTQYF
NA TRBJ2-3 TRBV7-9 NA TGTGCCAGCAGCTTAGTGGCCGGGGCGCAGTTGTTTGGATTT CASSLVAGAQLFGF
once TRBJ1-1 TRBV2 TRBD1 TGTGCCAGCGGGGTCGGTCTGACAGGGACCCCGTATGTTTTCTTT CASGVGLTGTPYVFF
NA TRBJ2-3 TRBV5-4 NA TGTGCCAGCAGCTTTACGAACGCTCCCGATACGCAGTATTTT CASSFTNAPDTQYF
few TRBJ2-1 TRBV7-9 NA TGTGCCAGCAGCCAGGGGGGCGGCAGCGGTAAGGATGAGCAGTTCTTC CASSQGGGSGKDEQFF
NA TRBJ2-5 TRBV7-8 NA TGTGCCAGCAGCTTTCATCCAGACGGGGAAGCCCAGTCCTTC CASSFHPDGEAQSF
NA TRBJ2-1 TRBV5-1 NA TGCGCCAGCAGGGATGCCGGGAGCAATGAGCAGTTCTTC CASRDAGSNEQFF
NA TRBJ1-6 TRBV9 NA TGTGCCAGCAGCGTAGAAGGGCAAGGAGATTCACCCCTCCACTTT CASSVEGQGDSPLHF
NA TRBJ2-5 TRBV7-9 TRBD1 TGTGCCAGCAGCCCCGCTACGGGACAGAGACATGAACACTTC CASSPATGQRHEHF
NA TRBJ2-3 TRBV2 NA TGTGCCAGCAGTGAAGGGGGAGGTGCTGAAGCTCTGTATTTT CASSEGGGAEALYF
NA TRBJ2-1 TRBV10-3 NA TGTGCCAGCAGCCAGGCGGGCGGAAACCAACAGGATGAAAAACTCTTC CASSQAGGNQQDEKLF
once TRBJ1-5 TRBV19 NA TGTGCCAGTAGTGGGATCAATCAGCCCCAGCATTTT CASSGINQPQHF
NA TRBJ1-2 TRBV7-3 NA TGTGCCAGCAGCTCGGAGAGGGACGGGGTCGCAGATACGTACACCTTC CASSSERDGVADTYTF
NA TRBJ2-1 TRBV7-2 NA TGTGCCAGCAGTGTTGGCCCCATACATGCGCAGTTCTTC CASSVGPIHAQFF